The present entry profiles one T cell receptor (beta chain) with its context. The entry originates in a study of memory CD4+ T cells and cytomegalovirus serostatus. The sort gate was single viable CD3+CD4+CD8-CD45RO+ cells for memory CD4+ T cells. CMV serostatus came from serum IgG against pp150, pp28, p38, p52. Total CD4+ T cells were enriched by CD4 positive selection. Profiled with immunoSEQ multiplex PCR; TCRdb holds only in-frame clones, not every one. This table holds 70,000 to 90,000 clones, 60% to 80% found once. Trimming stripped 10 bases from V and 3 bases from J, with 12 bases between. The CDR3 covers 13 residues. Per the germline V gene, CDR1 is MDHEN and CDR2 is SYDVKM.

V and J are TRBV28 and TRBJ2-2, with D tentatively TRBD2 (5 bases). The specimen was memory CD4+ T cells from blood. The receptor was isolated from an adult in good health and CMV-seropositive. The DNA for the CDR3 is TGTGCCACCCACAAAGCGGACACCGGGGAGCTGTTTTTT. This translates into CATHKADTGELFF. The variable domain in full, with the rest retrieved from reference TRBV28 and TRBJ2-2, is DVKVTQSSRYLVKRTGEKVFLECVQDMDHENMFWYRQDPGLGLRLIYFSYDVKMKEKGDIPEGYSVSREKKERFSLILESASTNQTSMYLCATHKADTGELFFGEGSRLTVL.